This T cell receptor beta chain was documented in a study of esophageal squamous cell carcinoma under preoperative chemotherapy. The CDR3 contains 15 residues. V dropped 0 bases and J dropped 5; count of bases not matched to a gene: 5. Described time point: after preoperative PTX-NDP chemotherapy. In this sample, this clonotype turned up many times. One entry per CDR3 protein results from TCRdb running MiXCR on the PCR reads. The sample includes under 20,000 distinct CDR3 sequences, about 43% seen only once; the top ten take approximately 28%. This sequence was found in a human donor with esophageal squamous cell carcinoma. The donor label of this sample is uncertain. This material was acquired from a patient given preoperative chemotherapy. V gene TRBV12-3 or TRBV12-4 combines with J gene TRBJ1-1; 8 bases are a match to TRBD1. The DNA of the CDR3 is TGTGCCAGCAGTTTAGCTGGACAGGGTCTTACTGAAGCTTTCTTT. This codes for CASSLAGQGLTEAFF.